This T cell receptor beta chain is from a study of post-analysis software for immune sequencing data. Findings and caveats of the study: Normalized Chao1 diversity was significantly lower in multiple sclerosis patients than in controls. Patients carried a few TRBV segments more frequently than controls did, and TRBV5-6, TRBV5-1 and TRBV20-1 were among them.

The germline V gene encodes CDR1 DFQATT and CDR2 SNEGSKA (reference sequence). The CDR3 is made up of 14 amino acids. V trimming: 5 bases; J trimming: 0 bases; junction bases outside the gene matches: 7. TCR beta libraries were prepared from cDNA with unique molecular identifiers. A single record per CDR3 protein comes from TCRdb applying MiXCR to the PCR reads. The sample lists hundreds of thousands of distinct CDR3 sequences; 25% to 30% were seen once. This clonotype has just a few counts. What it binds is unknown. The chain couples TRBV20-1 to TRBJ2-7; 7 nucleotides agree with TRBD1. The clonotype originates from a girl aged 10 to 17 with multiple sclerosis. The sequenced sample was blood. The CDR3 nucleotides are TGCAGTGCTGACAGGGTAATTAGCTCCTACGAGCAGTACTTC. Protein sequence: CSADRVISSYEQYF.